Below, 5 T cell receptor beta chains from the same sample are listed, as sequenced in a study of cytomegalovirus exposure and HLA in healthy donors. In the PCR, 60 Vbeta and 13 Jbeta primers were used. Sequenced by immunoSEQ multiplex PCR; TCRdb stores in-frame clones only, minus some. The table records about 110,000 clones, 79% of them present only once. The material sequenced was PBMCs. These receptors all come from a man aged 25 to 45 in good health and CMV-seropositive.

This clone was seen just once. V is TRBV29-1 and J is TRBJ1-2; TRBD1 is a possible D gene (6 bases). From germline, CDR1 is SQVTM and CDR2 ANQGSEA. The CDR3 totals 14 residues. V was shortened by 8 bases and J by 0 bases, with 16 bases between the two germline ends. The CDR3 protein is CSIGGGSPNYGYTF. The CDR3 region has the DNA TGCAGCATTGGCGGGGGCAGTCCTAACTATGGCTACACCTTC.

This rearrangement joins TRBV2 to TRBJ2-1; TRBD2 agrees at 9 bases. CDR3 size: 15 residues. In germline, CDR1 is SNHLY, CDR2 FYNNEI. The V segment lost 4 bases and the J segment 6 bases; nucleotides outside the gene matches: 7. The CDR3 nucleotides read TGTGCCAGCAGTGGCGCGGGACTAGCAGGCAATGAGCAGTTCTTC. It specifies CASSGAGLAGNEQFF.

This clone was found a few times. V gene TRBV5-1 combines with J gene TRBJ2-3; unclear D gene. Germline-derived CDR1 and CDR2 are SGHRS and YFSETQ. CDR3 length equals 14 residues. V gave up 0 bases and J gave up 6 bases, with 11 bases separating them. CDR3 DNA sequence: TGCGCCAGCAGCTTGGGAGTCCATGAGGATACGCAGTATTTT. Translating it yields CASSLGVHEDTQYF.

A word on this clone: Within the sample, other DNA sequences also encode this same CDR3. J is TRBJ1-2 and V is TRBV19, with D tentatively TRBD1 (6 bases). V lost 2 bases to trimming and J lost 6 bases, with 16 bases between them. The CDR3 covers 15 residues. Looked up from germline, CDR1 is LNHDA and CDR2 is SQIVND (reference sequence). CDR3 sequence (DNA): TGTGCCAGTAGTATATTGGTTCGGGGGGCGGATGGCTACACCTTC. Its translation is CASSILVRGADGYTF.

This clone was picked up a small number of times. The rearrangement joins TRBV27 to TRBJ1-4, with 10 positions matching TRBD1. This CDR3 has 15 residues. Germline CDR1 MNHEY, CDR2 SMNVEV (reference sequence). V was clipped by 8 bases and J by 7 bases; unmatched bases: 10. The CDR3 is CASSGTGDFGEKLFF. CDR3 bases: TGTGCCAGCTCCGGGACAGGGGATTTTGGTGAAAAACTGTTTTTT.